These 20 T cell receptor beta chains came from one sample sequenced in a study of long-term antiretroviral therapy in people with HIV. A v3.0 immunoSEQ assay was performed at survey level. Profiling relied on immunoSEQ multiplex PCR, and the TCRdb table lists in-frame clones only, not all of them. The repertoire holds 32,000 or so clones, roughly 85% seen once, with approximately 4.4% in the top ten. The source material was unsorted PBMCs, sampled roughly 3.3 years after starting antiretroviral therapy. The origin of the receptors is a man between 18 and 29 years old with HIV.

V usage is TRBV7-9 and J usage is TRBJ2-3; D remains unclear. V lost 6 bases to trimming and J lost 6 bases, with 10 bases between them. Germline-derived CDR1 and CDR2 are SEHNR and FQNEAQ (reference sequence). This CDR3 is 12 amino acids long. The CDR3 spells CASRQYSDTQYF. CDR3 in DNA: TGTGCCAGCAGGCAATATTCGGATACGCAGTATTTT.

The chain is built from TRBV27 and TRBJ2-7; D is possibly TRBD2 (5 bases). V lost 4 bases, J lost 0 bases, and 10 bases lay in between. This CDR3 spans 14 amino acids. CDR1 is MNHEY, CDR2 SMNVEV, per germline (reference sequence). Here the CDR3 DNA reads TGTGCCAGCAGTTCACCGGAGGTCTCCTACGAGCAGTACTTC. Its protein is CASSSPEVSYEQYF.

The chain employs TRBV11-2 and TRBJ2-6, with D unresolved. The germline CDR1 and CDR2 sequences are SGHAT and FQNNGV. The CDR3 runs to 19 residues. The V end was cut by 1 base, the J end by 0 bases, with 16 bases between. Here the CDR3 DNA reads TGTGCCAGCAGCTTAGTTCCTTCAGGTTACCGCTCTGGGGCCAACGTCCTGACTTTC. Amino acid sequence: CASSLVPSGYRSGANVLTF.

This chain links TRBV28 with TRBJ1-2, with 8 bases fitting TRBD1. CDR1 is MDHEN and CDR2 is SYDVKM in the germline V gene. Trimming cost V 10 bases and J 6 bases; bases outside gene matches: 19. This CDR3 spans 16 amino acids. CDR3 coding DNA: TGTGCCACCACTTCTCGGCCCCTCGACAGGGGAAATGGCTACACCTTC. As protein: CATTSRPLDRGNGYTF.

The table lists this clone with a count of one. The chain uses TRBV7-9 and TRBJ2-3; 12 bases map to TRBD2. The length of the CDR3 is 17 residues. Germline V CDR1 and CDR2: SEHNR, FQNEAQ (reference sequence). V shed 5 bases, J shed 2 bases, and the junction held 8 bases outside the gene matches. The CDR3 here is CASSLGTSGFFTDTQYF. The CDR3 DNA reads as TGTGCCAGCAGCCTGGGGACTAGCGGGTTCTTCACAGATACGCAGTATTTT.

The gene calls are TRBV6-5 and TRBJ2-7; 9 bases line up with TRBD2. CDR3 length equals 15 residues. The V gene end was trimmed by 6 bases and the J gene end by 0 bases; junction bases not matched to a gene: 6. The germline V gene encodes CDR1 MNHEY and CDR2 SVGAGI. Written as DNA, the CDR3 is TGTGCCAGCAGCCGGACTAGCGTCGACTCCTACGAGCAGTACTTC. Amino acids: CASSRTSVDSYEQYF.

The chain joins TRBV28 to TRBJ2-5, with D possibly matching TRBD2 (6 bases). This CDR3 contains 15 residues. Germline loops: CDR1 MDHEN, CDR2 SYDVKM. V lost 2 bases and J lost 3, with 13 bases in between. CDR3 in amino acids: CASSLIREREETQYF. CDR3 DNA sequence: TGTGCCAGCAGTTTAATCCGGGAGAGGGAAGAGACCCAGTACTTC.

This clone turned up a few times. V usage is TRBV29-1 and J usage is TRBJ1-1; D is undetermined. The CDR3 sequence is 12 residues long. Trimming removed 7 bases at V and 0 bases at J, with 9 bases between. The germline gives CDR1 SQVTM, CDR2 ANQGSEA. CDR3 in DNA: TGCAGCGCCCTTGAGTTGAACACTGAAGCTTTCTTT. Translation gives CSALELNTEAFF. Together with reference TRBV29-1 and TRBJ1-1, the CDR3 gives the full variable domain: SAVISQKPSRDICQRGTSLTIQCQVDSQVTMMFWYRQQPGQSLTLIATANQGSEATYESGFVIDKFPISRPNLTFSTLTVSNMSPEDSSIYLCSALELNTEAFFGQGTRLTVV.

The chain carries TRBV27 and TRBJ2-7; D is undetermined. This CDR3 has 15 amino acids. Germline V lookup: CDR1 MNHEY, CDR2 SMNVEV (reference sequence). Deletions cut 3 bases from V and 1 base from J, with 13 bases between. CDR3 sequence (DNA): TGTGCCAGCAGTTTCTCCCAGGCCGTTTCCTACGAGCAGTACTTC. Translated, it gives CASSFSQAVSYEQYF.

The CDR3 loop reads CASSGSGNQPQHF. CDR3 DNA: TGTGCCAGCTCCGGGAGCGGCAATCAGCCCCAGCATTTT. This chain links TRBV6-1 with TRBJ1-5; no reliable D call. V lost 8 bases, J lost 2 bases, and 10 bases lay in between. The CDR3 is 13 residues long. CDR1 is MNHNS, CDR2 SASEGT, per germline.

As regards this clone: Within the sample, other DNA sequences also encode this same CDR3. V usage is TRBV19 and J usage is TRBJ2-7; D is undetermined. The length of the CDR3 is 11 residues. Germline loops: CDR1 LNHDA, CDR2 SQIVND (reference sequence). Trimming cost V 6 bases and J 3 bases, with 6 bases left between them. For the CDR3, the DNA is TGTGCCAGTAGCCACCGCTACGAGCAGTACTTC. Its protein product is CASSHRYEQYF. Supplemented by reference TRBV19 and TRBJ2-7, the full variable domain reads DGGITQSPKYLFRKEGQNVTLSCEQNLNHDAMYWYRQDPGQGLRLIYYSQIVNDFQKGDIAEGYSVSREKKESFPLTVTSAQKNPTAFYLCASSHRYEQYFGPGTRLTVT.

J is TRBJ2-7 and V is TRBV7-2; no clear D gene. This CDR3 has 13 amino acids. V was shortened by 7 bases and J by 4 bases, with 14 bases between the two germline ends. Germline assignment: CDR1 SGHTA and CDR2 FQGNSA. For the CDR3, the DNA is TGTGCCAGCACCCCACGGCCGGAGTACGAGCAGTACTTC. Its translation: CASTPRPEYEQYF.

DNA of the CDR3: TGTGCCAGCTCAGGGGGAGGTGGGCCCGGCGAGCAGTACTTC. It specifies CASSGGGGPGEQYF. The rearrangement links TRBV5-4 to TRBJ2-7, with D possibly matching TRBD1 (7 bases). The CDR3 loop spans 14 amino acids. Germline CDR1 reads SGHNT; CDR2 reads YYREEE (reference sequence). Trimming removed 7 bases from V and 6 bases from J, with 20 bases in between.

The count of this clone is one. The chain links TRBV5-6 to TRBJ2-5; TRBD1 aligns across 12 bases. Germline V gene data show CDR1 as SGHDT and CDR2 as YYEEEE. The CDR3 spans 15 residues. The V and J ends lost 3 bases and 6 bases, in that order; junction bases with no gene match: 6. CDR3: CASSSGTGGLKTQYF. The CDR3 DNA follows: TGTGCCAGCAGCTCCGGGACAGGGGGCCTCAAGACCCAGTACTTC.

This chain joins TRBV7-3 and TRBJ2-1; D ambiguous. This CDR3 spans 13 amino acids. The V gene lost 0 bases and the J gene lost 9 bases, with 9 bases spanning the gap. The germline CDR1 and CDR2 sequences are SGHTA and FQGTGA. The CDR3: CASSLTSGFEQFF. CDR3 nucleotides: TGTGCCAGCAGCTTAACTTCCGGCTTTGAGCAGTTCTTC.

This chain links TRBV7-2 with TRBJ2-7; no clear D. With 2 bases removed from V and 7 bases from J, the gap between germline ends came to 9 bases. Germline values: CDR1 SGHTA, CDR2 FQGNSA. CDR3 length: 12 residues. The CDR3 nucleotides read TGTGCCAGCAGCTTAATATCCAGGGAGCAGTACTTC. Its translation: CASSLISREQYF.

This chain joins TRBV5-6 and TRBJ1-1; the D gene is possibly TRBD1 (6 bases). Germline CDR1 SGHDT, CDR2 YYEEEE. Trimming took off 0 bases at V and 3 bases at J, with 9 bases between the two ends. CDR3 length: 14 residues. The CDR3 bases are TGTGCCAGCAGCTTGGGGGGGCGGGACACTGAAGCTTTCTTT. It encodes CASSLGGRDTEAFF.

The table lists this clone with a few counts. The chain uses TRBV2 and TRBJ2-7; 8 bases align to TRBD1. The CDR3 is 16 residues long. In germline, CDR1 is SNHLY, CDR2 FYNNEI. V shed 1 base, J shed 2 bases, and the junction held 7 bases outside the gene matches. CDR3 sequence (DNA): TGTGCCAGCAGTGAAGGAGCAGGGGGCGCACCCTACGAGCAGTACTTC. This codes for CASSEGAGGAPYEQYF. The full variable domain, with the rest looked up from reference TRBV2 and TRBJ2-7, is EPEVTQTPSHQVTQMGQEVILRCVPISNHLYFYWYRQILGQKVEFLVSFYNNEISEKSEIFDDQFSVERPDGSNFTLKIRSTKLEDSAMYFCASSEGAGGAPYEQYFGPGTRLTVT.

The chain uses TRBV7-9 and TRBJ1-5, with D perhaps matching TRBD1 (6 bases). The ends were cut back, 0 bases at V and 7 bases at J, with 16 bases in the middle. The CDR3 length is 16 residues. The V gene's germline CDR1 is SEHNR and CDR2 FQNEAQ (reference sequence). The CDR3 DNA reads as TGTGCCAGCAGCTTAGCGCGGCGGGGGGCACGGCAGCCCCAGCATTTT. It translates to CASSLARRGARQPQHF.

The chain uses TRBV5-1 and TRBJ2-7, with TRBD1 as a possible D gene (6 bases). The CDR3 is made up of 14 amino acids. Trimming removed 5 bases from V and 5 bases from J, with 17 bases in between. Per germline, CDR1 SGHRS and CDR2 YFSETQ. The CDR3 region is CASRVLGHSDEQYF. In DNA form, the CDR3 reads TGCGCCAGCAGAGTATTGGGACATAGCGACGAGCAGTACTTC. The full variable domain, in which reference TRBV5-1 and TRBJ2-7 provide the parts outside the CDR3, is KAGVTQTPRYLIKTRGQQVTLSCSPISGHRSVSWYQQTPGQGLQFLFEYFSETQRNKGNFPGRFSGRQFSNSRSEMNVSTLELGDSALYLCASRVLGHSDEQYFGPGTRLTVT.